These 21 T cell receptor beta chains share one sample of origin, sequenced in a study of blood T cell repertoires in COVID-19. The data were produced by immunoSEQ multiplex PCR, yet TCRdb's version contains in-frame clones alone and is incomplete. The data show 280,000 or so clones, with roughly 80% seen just once and approximately 9% held by the top ten. Sequencing input: peripheral blood. These receptors all stem from a woman between 50 and 59 years old who had recovered from COVID-19.

J is TRBJ2-7 and V is TRBV6-6, with a tentative D call TRBD2 (6 bases). Trimming left V 6 bases short and J 5 bases short, with 17 bases between. This CDR3 comprises 14 residues. Germline lookup yields CDR1 MNHNY and CDR2 SVGAGI (reference sequence). The DNA for the CDR3 is TGTGCCAGCAGCCTGGGACTCCTGAGCAACGAGCAGTACTTC. It codes for CASSLGLLSNEQYF.

The rearrangement uses TRBV6-6 and TRBJ1-1; D might be TRBD1 (6 bases). Per the germline V gene, CDR1 is MNHNY and CDR2 is SVGAGI (reference sequence). V lost 2 bases to trimming and J lost 4 bases, with 17 bases between them. The CDR3 runs to 16 residues. The CDR3 DNA reads TGTGCCAGCAGTTACCCCCCAGGGGAGGGAATCACTGAAGCTTTCTTT. Amino acids: CASSYPPGEGITEAFF.

The chain joins TRBV19 to TRBJ1-2; D is perhaps TRBD1 (6 bases). The germline V gene has CDR1 LNHDA and CDR2 SQIVND (reference sequence). V was shortened by 9 bases and J by 5 bases, with 16 bases between the two germline ends. CDR3 length: 13 amino acids. The CDR3 nucleotides are TGTGCCAGCGGCCGGGACAAATGGTATGGCTACACCTTC. It specifies CASGRDKWYGYTF. Full variable domain (rest looked up from reference TRBV19 and TRBJ1-2): DGGITQSPKYLFRKEGQNVTLSCEQNLNHDAMYWYRQDPGQGLRLIYYSQIVNDFQKGDIAEGYSVSREKKESFPLTVTSAQKNPTAFYLCASGRDKWYGYTFGSGTRLTVV.

The chain uses TRBV7-9 and TRBJ2-2; D gene uncertain. Germline V gene sequence: CDR1 SEHNR, CDR2 FQNEAQ (reference sequence). V gave up 5 bases and J gave up 3 bases, with 10 bases separating them. CDR3 length equals 14 residues. CDR3: CASSRNLDTGELFF. Here the CDR3 DNA reads TGTGCCAGCAGCCGAAATTTAGACACCGGGGAGCTGTTTTTT.

Concerning this clone itself: The junction shows a germline mismatch at one end, possibly a read error. V is TRBV28 and J is TRBJ1-1; TRBD1 aligns across 9 bases. The CDR3 spans 17 residues. In germline, CDR1 is MDHEN, CDR2 SYDVKM. CDR3 sequence reads: CASTLMGRGQGGTEAFF. As DNA, the CDR3 is TGTGCCAGCACTTTAATGGGGAGGGGACAGGGTGGAACTGAAGCTTTCTTT.

In its sample, this clone was seen once. The CDR3 is CASSLSGQPQHF. CDR3 DNA sequence: TGTGCCAGCAGTTTAAGCGGTCAGCCCCAGCATTTT. V and J are TRBV12-3 or TRBV12-4 and TRBJ1-5; D is unresolved. Trimming removed 2 bases from V and 6 bases from J, with 5 bases in between. The CDR3 has 12 residues.

The V gene is TRBV6-2 or TRBV6-3, the J gene TRBJ2-5; a weak D match, TRBD2 (7 bases). The V end was cut by 6 bases, the J end by 7 bases, with 15 bases between. Germline-derived CDR1 and CDR2 are MNHEY and SVGEGT. The CDR3 consists of 13 residues. This CDR3 is CASSPGGRGTQYF. The CDR3 DNA reads as TGTGCCAGCAGCCCCGGGGGGCGTGGGACCCAGTACTTC.

The CDR3 DNA reads TGCGCCAGCAGCTGGGACTCCGTTTCCAATGGCTACACCTTC. Translating it yields CASSWDSVSNGYTF. The chain has TRBV5-1 and TRBJ1-2; a possible D gene is TRBD1 (5 bases). V lost 3 bases and J lost 6, with 15 bases in between. This CDR3 spans 14 amino acids. CDR1 is SGHRS, CDR2 YFSETQ, per germline.

V gene TRBV4-3 combines with J gene TRBJ2-4, with TRBD1 identical over 9 bases. Per the germline V gene, CDR1 is LGHNA and CDR2 is YSLEER. Trimming took 4 bases from V and 1 from J; bases not matched to a gene: 8. CDR3 length: 17 amino acids. The DNA of the CDR3 is TGCGCCAGCAGCCCCACCTGGACAGGGGCTGCCAAAAACATTCAGTACTTC. Protein product: CASSPTWTGAAKNIQYF.

CDR3 coding DNA: TGTGCCAGCAGCTTGGGGGGACAGGGAGGGCGGTATGGCTACACCTTC. Amino acid sequence: CASSLGGQGGRYGYTF. The chain uses TRBV5-6 and TRBJ1-2; 9 bases are a match to TRBD1. The CDR3 has 16 residues. Germline V gives CDR1 SGHDT, CDR2 YYEEEE. The junction had 8 bases not matched to a gene; V was cut back by 0 bases and J by 5 bases.

The rearrangement uses TRBV5-1 and TRBJ1-4; 7 bases are a match to TRBD1. The germline gives CDR1 SGHRS, CDR2 YFSETQ. This CDR3 spans 13 amino acids. With V trimmed by 1 base and J by 8 bases, 2 bases remained unmatched. CDR3 residues: CASSLTGDEKLFF. The CDR3, as DNA: TGCGCCAGCAGCTTGACAGGGGACGAAAAACTGTTTTTT. Looking up the rest from reference TRBV5-1 and TRBJ1-4 gives the full variable domain: KAGVTQTPRYLIKTRGQQVTLSCSPISGHRSVSWYQQTPGQGLQFLFEYFSETQRNKGNFPGRFSGRQFSNSRSEMNVSTLELGDSALYLCASSLTGDEKLFFGSGTQLSVL.

V is TRBV19 and J is TRBJ1-2; the D gene is possibly TRBD1 (6 bases). There are 14 residues in the CDR3. Trimming stripped 9 bases from V and 0 bases from J, with 14 bases between. Per germline, CDR1 LNHDA and CDR2 SQIVND (reference sequence). The CDR3 protein is CASKTGSANYGYTF. Written as DNA, the CDR3 is TGTGCCAGCAAGACAGGAAGTGCTAACTATGGCTACACCTTC.

The chain joins TRBV3-1 (or the pseudogene TRBV3-2) to TRBJ1-6; D call uncertain. The ends were cut back, 2 bases at V and 0 bases at J, with 20 bases in the middle. CDR1 is LGHDT, CDR2 YNNKEL, per germline (reference sequence). The CDR3 is made up of 20 amino acids. The CDR3 coding sequence is TGTGCCAGCAGCCAAAAAGACCCGAGGGTGGCAGGCTCCTATAATTCACCCCTCCACTTT. Amino acid sequence: CASSQKDPRVAGSYNSPLHF.

The gene calls are TRBV18 and TRBJ2-6; a possible D gene is TRBD2 (5 bases). Trimming removed 6 bases from V and 0 bases from J, with 12 bases in between. The CDR3 is 16 residues long. Germline V gene sequence: CDR1 KGHSH, CDR2 LQKENI. The DNA for the CDR3 is TGTGCCAGCTCGAACCCGGGGTTCTCTGGGGCCAACGTCCTGACTTTC. Translation: CASSNPGFSGANVLTF.

CDR3 loop: CASGGLAGGPGTGELFF. DNA of the CDR3: TGTGCCAGCGGGGGACTAGCGGGAGGGCCGGGGACCGGGGAGCTGTTTTTT. The V call is TRBV27, the J call TRBJ2-2; 16 nucleotides agree with TRBD2. V shed 8 bases and J 5 bases; nucleotides not matched to a gene: 8. This CDR3 contains 17 residues. Looked up from germline, CDR1 is MNHEY and CDR2 is SMNVEV (reference sequence).

The genes are TRBV7-9 and TRBJ1-1, with D hard to call. Germline CDR1 reads SEHNR; CDR2 reads FQNEAQ (reference sequence). Trimming stripped 2 bases from V and 0 bases from J, with 10 bases between. CDR3 length: 15 amino acids. DNA for the CDR3: TGTGCCAGCAGCTTAAGGCAGGCAATGAACACTGAAGCTTTCTTT. It codes for CASSLRQAMNTEAFF.

The V call is TRBV28, the J call TRBJ1-6; 9 nucleotides agree with TRBD1. The CDR3 sequence is 15 residues long. The ends lost 4 bases at V and 11 bases at J; junction bases unmatched: 9. Per the germline V gene, CDR1 is MDHEN and CDR2 is SYDVKM. CDR3 sequence: CASSYPGQGNPPLHF. CDR3 coding DNA: TGTGCCAGCAGTTACCCGGGACAGGGAAACCCACCCCTCCACTTT.

The genes are TRBV11-2 and TRBJ2-7; D possibly corresponds to TRBD2 (7 bases). V shed 0 bases and J shed 3 bases, with 12 bases lying between them. Germline CDR1 reads SGHAT; CDR2 reads FQNNGV. This CDR3 comprises 15 residues. Here the CDR3 reads CASSLEAGQYYEQYF. CDR3 nucleotides: TGTGCCAGCAGCTTAGAAGCGGGACAATACTACGAGCAGTACTTC.

The V gene is TRBV7-8, the J gene TRBJ2-2, with 8 bases identical to TRBD2. This CDR3 contains 16 residues. The J segment lost 6 bases and the V segment lost 5 bases, leaving 11 bases of the junction unmatched. Per the germline V gene, CDR1 is SGHVS and CDR2 is FQNEAQ. The chain's CDR3 is CASSTRTSTGAGELFF. In DNA form, the CDR3 reads TGTGCCAGCAGCACCCGGACTAGCACCGGGGCCGGGGAGCTGTTTTTT.

This sequence joins TRBV30 and TRBJ2-5, with 11 bases fitting TRBD2. The V segment lost 1 base and the J segment 4 bases; nucleotides outside the gene matches: 8. CDR3 length: 16 residues. Germline V gene lookup returns CDR1 GTSNPN and CDR2 SVGIG (reference sequence). The CDR3 is CAWSGVAGGPGETQYF. The CDR3, as DNA: TGTGCCTGGAGTGGGGTAGCGGGAGGGCCTGGAGAGACCCAGTACTTC.

V is TRBV2 and J is TRBJ2-3, with 8 positions matching TRBD1. Germline V gene data show CDR1 as SNHLY and CDR2 as FYNNEI. The V segment lost 8 bases and the J segment 4 bases; nucleotides outside the gene matches: 11. The CDR3 is 15 residues long. CDR3 DNA sequence: TGTGCCAGCCAGATGCAGGGGGCTAGAGCAGATACGCAGTATTTT. Protein sequence: CASQMQGARADTQYF.